This entry concerns a single T cell receptor (beta chain). This sample was included in a study of blood T cell repertoires in COVID-19. Study-level information: The United States, Italy and Spain were the sources of the acute and convalescent COVID-19 samples. T cells, B-cell-depleted T cells, or PBMCs supplied cDNA or gDNA.

CDR1 and CDR2 from the germline V gene are KGHDR and SFDVKD. The CDR3 sequence is 14 residues long. Trimming took off 5 bases at V and 2 bases at J, with 10 bases between the two ends. Original methodology: Amplified reference gene primers provided the basis for estimating nucleated cell counts. The assay was immunoSEQ multiplex PCR, and TCRdb's table has in-frame clones only and misses some. For V, J and clone size, that table is used; D and trimming come from the DNA. The repertoire consists of approximately 200,000 clones, with roughly 80% occurring once and the leading ten covering 17%. The receptor was isolated from a man between 60 and 70 years old with active or convalescent COVID-19. The source material was peripheral blood. The chain couples TRBV24-1 to TRBJ2-3; perhaps TRBD1 as D (5 bases). In DNA, the CDR3 is TGTGCCACCAGTGTGGGGCCATACACAGATACGCAGTATTTT. As protein: CATSVGPYTDTQYF.